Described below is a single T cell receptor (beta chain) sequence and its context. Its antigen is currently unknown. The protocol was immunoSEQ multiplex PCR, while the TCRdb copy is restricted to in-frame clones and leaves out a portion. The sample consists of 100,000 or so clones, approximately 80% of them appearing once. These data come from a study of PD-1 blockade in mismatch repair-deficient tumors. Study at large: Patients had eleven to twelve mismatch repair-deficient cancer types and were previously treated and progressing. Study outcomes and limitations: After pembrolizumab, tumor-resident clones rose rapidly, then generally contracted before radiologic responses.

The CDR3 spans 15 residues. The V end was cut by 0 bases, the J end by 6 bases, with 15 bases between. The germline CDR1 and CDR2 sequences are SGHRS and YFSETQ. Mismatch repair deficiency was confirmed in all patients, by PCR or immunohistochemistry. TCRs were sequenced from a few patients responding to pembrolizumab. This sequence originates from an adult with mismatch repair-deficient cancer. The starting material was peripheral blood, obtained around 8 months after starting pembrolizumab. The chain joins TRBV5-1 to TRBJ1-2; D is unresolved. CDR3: CASSLGPTRPDGYTF. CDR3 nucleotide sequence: TGCGCCAGCAGCTTGGGGCCAACGAGGCCCGATGGCTACACCTTC.